The clone carrying this TCR beta chain occurred many times. As yet, its antigen is unknown. The protocol attached unique molecular identifiers to individual cDNA molecules. TCRdb used MiXCR to reprocess the 5' RACE reads, holding one entry per CDR3 protein. The sample records tens of thousands of distinct CDR3 sequences, 5.6% being singletons. V was clipped by 7 bases and J by 10 bases; unmatched bases: 5. The length of the CDR3 is 11 residues. These data originate in a study of early T cells in non-severe SARS-CoV-2 infection. Overall study context: Unsorted whole-blood RNA was sequenced in bulk, leaving chains unpaired. Points from the study as a whole: VDJdb-based matching was biased toward anti-spike CD8 responses and missed private and CD4 specificities.

The genes are TRBV12-3 or TRBV12-4 and TRBJ2-5, with TRBD1 matching over 8 bases. The specimen sequenced was whole blood. The receptor was isolated from an adult who was a healthcare worker with PCR-confirmed SARS-CoV-2 infection or an uninfected control (not recorded which). Here the CDR3 DNA reads TGTGCCAGCATGACAGGGGTGATCCAGTACTTC. This sequence encodes CASMTGVIQYF.